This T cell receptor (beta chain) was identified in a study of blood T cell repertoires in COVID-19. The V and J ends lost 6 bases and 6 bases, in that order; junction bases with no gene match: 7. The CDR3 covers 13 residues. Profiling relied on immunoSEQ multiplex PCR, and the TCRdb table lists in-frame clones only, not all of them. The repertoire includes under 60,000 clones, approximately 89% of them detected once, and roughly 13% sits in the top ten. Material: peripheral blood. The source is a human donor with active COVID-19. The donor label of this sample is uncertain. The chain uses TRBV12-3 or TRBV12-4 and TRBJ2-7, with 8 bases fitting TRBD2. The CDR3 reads CASRRSGSSEQYF. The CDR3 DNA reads TGTGCCAGCAGGCGGAGCGGGAGTTCCGAGCAGTACTTC.